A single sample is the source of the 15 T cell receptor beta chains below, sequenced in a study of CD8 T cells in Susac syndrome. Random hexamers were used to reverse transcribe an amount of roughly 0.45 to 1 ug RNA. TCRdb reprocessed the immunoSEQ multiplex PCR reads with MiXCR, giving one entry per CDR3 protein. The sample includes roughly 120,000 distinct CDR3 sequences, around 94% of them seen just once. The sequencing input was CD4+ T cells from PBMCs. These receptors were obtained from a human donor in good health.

Here the CDR3 DNA reads TGTGCCAGCAGTCCCGGAAGGGGGGAGACCCAGTACTTC. Its protein product is CASSPGRGETQYF. This chain connects TRBV12-3 or TRBV12-4 to TRBJ2-5; D possibly corresponds to TRBD1 (6 bases). The CDR3 has 13 amino acids. Trimming shortened V by 5 bases and J by 5 bases, and 12 bases separated the two germline ends.

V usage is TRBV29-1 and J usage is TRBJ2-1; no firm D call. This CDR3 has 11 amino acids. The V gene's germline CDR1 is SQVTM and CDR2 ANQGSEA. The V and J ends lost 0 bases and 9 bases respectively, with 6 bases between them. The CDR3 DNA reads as TGCAGCGTTGAAGATCCGGGTGAGCAGTTCTTC. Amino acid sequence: CSVEDPGEQFF.

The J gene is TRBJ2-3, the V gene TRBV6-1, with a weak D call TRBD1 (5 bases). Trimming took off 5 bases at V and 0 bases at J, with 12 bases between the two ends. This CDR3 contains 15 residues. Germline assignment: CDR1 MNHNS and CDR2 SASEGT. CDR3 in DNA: TGTGCCAGCAGTTTCGGTCAGGGCAGCACAGATACGCAGTATTTT. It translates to CASSFGQGSTDTQYF.

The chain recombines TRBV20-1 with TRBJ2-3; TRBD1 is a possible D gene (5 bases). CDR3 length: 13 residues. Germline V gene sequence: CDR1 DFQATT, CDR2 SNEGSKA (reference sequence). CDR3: CSTNRQSTDTQYF. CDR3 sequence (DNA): TGCAGCACCAATCGACAGAGCACAGATACGCAGTATTTT.

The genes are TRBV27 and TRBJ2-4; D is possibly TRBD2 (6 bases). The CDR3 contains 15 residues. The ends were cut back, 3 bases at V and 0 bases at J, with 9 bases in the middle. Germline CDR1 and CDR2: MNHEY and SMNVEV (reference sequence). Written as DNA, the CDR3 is TGTGCCAGCAGTTTTCAGGGACTAGCCAAAAACATTCAGTACTTC. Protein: CASSFQGLAKNIQYF.

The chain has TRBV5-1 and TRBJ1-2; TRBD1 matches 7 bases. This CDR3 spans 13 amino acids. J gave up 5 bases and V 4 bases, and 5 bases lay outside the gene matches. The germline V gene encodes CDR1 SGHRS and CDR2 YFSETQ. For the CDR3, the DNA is TGCGCCAGCAGCACTACAGGGGAGTATGGCTACACCTTC. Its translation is CASSTTGEYGYTF. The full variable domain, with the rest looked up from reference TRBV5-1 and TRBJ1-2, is KAGVTQTPRYLIKTRGQQVTLSCSPISGHRSVSWYQQTPGQGLQFLFEYFSETQRNKGNFPGRFSGRQFSNSRSEMNVSTLELGDSALYLCASSTTGEYGYTFGSGTRLTVV.

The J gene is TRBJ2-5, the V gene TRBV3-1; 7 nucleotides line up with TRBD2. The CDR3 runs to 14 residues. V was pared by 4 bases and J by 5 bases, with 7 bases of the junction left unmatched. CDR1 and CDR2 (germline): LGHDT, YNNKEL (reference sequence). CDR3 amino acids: CASSLGTGGETQYF. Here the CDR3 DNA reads TGTGCCAGCAGCCTCGGAACGGGAGGCGAGACCCAGTACTTC.

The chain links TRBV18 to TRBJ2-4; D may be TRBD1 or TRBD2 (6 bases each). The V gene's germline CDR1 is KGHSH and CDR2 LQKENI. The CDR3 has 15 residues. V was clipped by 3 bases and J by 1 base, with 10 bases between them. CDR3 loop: CASSPPGAAKNIQYF. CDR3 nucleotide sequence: TGTGCCAGCTCACCCCCGGGGGCGGCCAAAAACATTCAGTACTTC.

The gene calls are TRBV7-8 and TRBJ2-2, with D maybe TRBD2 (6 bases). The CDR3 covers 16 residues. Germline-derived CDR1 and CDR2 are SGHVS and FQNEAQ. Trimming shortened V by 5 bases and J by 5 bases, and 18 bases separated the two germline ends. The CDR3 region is CASSTPAEGGTGELFF. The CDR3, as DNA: TGTGCCAGCAGCACCCCGGCGGAGGGAGGAACCGGGGAGCTGTTTTTT.

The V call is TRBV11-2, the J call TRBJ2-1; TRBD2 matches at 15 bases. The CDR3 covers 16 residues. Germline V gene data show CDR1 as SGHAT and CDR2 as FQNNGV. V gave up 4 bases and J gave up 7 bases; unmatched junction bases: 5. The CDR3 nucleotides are TGTGCCAGCAGCTCAAGGACTAGCGGGAGGGCAAATGAGCAGTTCTTC. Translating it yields CASSSRTSGRANEQFF.

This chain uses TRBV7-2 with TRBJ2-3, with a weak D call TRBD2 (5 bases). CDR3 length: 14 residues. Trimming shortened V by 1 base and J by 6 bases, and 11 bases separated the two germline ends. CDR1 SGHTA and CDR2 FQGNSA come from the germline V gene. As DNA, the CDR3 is TGTGCCAGCAGCTTAGGTCTAGCCCCGGATACGCAGTATTTT. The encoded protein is CASSLGLAPDTQYF.

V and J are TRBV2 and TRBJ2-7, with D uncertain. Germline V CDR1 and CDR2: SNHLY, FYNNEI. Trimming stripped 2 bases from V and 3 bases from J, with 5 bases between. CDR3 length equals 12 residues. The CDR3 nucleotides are TGTGCCAGCAGTGAACTAAACTACGAGCAGTACTTC. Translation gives CASSELNYEQYF.

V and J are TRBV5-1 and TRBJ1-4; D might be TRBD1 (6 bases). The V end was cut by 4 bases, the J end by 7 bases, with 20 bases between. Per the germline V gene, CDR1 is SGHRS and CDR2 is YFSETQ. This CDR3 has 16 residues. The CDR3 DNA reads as TGCGCCAGCAGCCAGCAGGGGCTGGAGCTAGGTGAAAAACTGTTTTTT. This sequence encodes CASSQQGLELGEKLFF.

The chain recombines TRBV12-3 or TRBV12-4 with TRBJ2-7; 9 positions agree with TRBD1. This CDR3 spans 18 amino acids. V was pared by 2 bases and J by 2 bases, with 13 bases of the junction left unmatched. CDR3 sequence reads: CASSLNLASRTGAYEQYF. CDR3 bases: TGTGCCAGCAGTTTAAATCTCGCGAGCAGGACAGGGGCCTACGAGCAGTACTTC.

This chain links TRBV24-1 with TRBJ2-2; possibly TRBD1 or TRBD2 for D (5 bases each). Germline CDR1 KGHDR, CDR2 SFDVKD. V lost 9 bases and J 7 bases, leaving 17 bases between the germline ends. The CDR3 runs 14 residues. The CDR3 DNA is TGTGCCACCGCCTCCGGGACCCCCTACGGGGAGCTGTTTTTT. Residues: CATASGTPYGELFF.